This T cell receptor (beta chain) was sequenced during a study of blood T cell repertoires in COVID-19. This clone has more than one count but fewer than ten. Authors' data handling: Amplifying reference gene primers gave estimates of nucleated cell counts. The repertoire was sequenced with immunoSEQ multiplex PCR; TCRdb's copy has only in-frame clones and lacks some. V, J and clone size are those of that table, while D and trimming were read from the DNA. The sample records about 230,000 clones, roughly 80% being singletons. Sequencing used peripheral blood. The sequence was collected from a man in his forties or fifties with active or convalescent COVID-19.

CDR3 sequence reads: CSVRPGANEQFF. The CDR3 DNA reads as TGCAGCGTTCGACCAGGGGCTAATGAGCAGTTCTTC. The chain carries TRBV29-1 and TRBJ2-1; possibly TRBD1 for D (6 bases). Germline CDR1 is SQVTM and CDR2 is ANQGSEA. V was cut by 5 bases and J by 7 bases, with 12 bases left in between. This CDR3 is 12 amino acids long.